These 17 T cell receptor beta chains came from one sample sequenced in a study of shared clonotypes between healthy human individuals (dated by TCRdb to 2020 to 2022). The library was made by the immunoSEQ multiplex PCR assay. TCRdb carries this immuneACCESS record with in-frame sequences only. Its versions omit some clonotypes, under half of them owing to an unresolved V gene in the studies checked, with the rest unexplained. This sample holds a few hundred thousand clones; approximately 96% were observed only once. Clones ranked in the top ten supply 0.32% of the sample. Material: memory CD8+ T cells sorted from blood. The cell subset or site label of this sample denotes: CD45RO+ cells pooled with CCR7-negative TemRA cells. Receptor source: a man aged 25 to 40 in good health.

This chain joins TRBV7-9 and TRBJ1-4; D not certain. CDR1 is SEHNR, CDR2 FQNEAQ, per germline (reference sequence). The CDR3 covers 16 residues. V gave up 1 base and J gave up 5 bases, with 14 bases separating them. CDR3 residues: CASSLGLGRRNEKLFF. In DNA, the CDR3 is TGTGCCAGCAGCTTAGGCCTCGGGCGGAGGAATGAAAAACTGTTTTTT.

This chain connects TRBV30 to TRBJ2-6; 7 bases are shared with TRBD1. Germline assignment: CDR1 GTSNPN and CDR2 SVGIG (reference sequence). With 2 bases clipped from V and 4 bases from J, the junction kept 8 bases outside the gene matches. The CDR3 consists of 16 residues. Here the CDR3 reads CAWSSKGAAGANVLTF. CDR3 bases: TGTGCCTGGAGTTCAAAGGGGGCGGCGGGGGCCAACGTCCTGACTTTC.

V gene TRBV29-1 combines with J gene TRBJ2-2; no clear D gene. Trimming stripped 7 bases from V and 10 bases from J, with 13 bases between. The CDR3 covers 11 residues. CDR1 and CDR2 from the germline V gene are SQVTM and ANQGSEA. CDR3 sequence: CSARRGEELFF. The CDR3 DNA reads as TGCAGCGCGCGGAGAGGAGAGGAGCTGTTTTTT.

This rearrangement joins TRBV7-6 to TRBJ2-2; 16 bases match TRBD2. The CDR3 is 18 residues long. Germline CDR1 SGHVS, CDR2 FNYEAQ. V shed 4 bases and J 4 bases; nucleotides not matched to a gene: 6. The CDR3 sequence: CASSWGLAGGPGTGELFF. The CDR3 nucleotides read TGTGCCAGCAGCTGGGGACTAGCGGGAGGGCCCGGCACCGGGGAGCTGTTTTTT.

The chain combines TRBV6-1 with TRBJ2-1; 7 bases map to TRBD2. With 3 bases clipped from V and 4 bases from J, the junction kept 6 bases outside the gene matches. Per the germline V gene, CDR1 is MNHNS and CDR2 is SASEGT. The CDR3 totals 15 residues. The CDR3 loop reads CASSDNSGTYNEQFF. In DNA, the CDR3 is TGTGCCAGCAGTGATAACAGCGGGACTTACAATGAGCAGTTCTTC.

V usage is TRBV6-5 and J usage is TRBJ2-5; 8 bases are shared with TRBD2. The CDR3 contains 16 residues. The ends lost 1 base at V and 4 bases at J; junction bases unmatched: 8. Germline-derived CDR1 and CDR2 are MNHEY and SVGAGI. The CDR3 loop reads CASSYWAGGPPETQYF. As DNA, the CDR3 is TGTGCCAGCAGTTACTGGGCGGGAGGCCCACCAGAGACCCAGTACTTC.

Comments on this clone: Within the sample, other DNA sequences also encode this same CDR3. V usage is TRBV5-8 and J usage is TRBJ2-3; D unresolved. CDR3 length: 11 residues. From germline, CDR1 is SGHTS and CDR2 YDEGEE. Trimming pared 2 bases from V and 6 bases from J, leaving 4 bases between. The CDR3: CASSLGDTQYF. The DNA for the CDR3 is TGTGCCAGCAGCTTAGGGGATACGCAGTATTTT.

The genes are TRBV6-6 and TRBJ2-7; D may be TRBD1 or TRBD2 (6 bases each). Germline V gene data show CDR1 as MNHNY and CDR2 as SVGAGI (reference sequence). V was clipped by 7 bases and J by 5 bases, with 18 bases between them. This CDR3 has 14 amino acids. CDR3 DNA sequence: TGTGCCAGCAAGTGGTTGGGGGGCGGGCACGAGCAGTACTTC. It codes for CASKWLGGGHEQYF.

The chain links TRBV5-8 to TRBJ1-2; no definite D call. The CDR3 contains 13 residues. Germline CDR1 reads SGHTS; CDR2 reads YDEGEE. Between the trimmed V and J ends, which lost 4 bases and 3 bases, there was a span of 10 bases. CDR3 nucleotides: TGTGCCAGCAGCCCCCGGTTCGACTATGGCTACACCTTC. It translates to CASSPRFDYGYTF.

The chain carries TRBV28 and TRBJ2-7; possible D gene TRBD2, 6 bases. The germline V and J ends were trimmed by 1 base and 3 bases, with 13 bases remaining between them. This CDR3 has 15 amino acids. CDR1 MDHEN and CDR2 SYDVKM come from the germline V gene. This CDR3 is CASSLSAGLGYEQYF. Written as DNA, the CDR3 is TGTGCCAGCAGTTTATCGGCGGGATTGGGCTACGAGCAGTACTTC.

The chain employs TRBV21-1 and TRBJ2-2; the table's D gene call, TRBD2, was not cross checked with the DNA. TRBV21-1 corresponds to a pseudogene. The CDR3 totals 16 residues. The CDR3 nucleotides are TGTGCCAGCAGCAAAGTTAAGGAGACGAACACCGGGGAGCTGTTTTTT. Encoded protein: CASSKVKETNTGELFF.

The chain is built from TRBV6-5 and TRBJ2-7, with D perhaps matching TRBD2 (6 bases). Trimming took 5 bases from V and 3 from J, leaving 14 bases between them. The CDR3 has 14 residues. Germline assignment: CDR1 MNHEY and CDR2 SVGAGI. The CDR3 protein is CASSRDRGNYEQYF. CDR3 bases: TGTGCCAGCAGTAGAGACCGGGGGAACTACGAGCAGTACTTC.

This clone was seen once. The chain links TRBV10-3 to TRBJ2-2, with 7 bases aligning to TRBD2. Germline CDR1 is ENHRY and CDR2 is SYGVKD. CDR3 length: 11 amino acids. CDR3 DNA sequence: TGTGCTACCGCGGGGGCCGGGGAGCTGTTTTTT. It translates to CATAGAGELFF.

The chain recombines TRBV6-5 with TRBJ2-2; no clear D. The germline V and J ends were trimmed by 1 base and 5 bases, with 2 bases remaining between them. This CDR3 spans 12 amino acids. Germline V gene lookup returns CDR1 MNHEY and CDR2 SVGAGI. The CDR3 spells CASSYFTGELFF. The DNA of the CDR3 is TGTGCCAGCAGTTACTTTACCGGGGAGCTGTTTTTT.

CDR3 residues: CASSWDGNYGYTF. CDR3 DNA sequence: TGCGCCAGCAGCTGGGACGGTAACTATGGCTACACCTTC. The chain couples TRBV5-1 to TRBJ1-2, with a possible D match to TRBD1 (5 bases). Germline CDR1 reads SGHRS; CDR2 reads YFSETQ. The CDR3 has 13 amino acids. V dropped 3 bases and J dropped 1 base, with 7 bases sitting between them.

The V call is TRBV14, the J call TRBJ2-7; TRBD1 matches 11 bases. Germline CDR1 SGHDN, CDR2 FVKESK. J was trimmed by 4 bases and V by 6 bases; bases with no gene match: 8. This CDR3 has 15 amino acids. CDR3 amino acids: CASSFSGTGGYEQYF. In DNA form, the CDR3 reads TGTGCCAGCAGTTTCTCCGGGACAGGGGGGTACGAGCAGTACTTC.

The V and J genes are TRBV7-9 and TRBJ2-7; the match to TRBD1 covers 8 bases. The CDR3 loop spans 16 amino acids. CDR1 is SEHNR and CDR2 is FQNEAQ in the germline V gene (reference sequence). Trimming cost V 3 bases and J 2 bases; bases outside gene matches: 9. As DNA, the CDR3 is TGTGCCAGCAGCTTCGGGACGGCAGGGGGCCCCTACGAGCAGTACTTC. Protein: CASSFGTAGGPYEQYF.